One TCR beta chain is described in this entry. Its specific antigen is unknown. Base qualities are not at hand, and no much larger clone is one base apart. TCRbeta CDR3 regions were amplified from genomic DNA using the immunoSEQ Assay, a bias-controlled multiplex PCR. The paper's processing steps were these. The number of nucleated cells in each sample was estimated from the amplification of reference gene primers within the assay. Sequence reads were collapsed and filtered to measure the absolute abundance of every unique TCRbeta CDR3 rearrangement. For each sample, productive Simpson clonality was calculated as the square root of Simpson's diversity index across productive rearrangements. The table comes from immuneACCESS by way of TCRdb, which keeps in-frame sequences with V and J called. Part of the clones is missing from these tables; in studies checked, under half for an unresolved V gene and the rest for unknown reasons. That table gives V, J and clone size, and the DNA gave D and trimming. The sample contains some 230,000 clones, roughly 84% of them found a single time. The ten largest clones add up to roughly 7% of the sample.

The data are from a study of blood T cell repertoires in COVID-19 (TCRdb year 2020). Turning to the overall study: Samples covering the acute and convalescent phases of COVID-19 were provided by collaborators in the United States, Italy and Spain. The material from the prospective study consisted of cDNA or gDNA derived from T cells, B-cell-depleted T cells, or PBMCs. Subjects who had been exposed to COVID-19, were actively infected with it, or had recovered from it provided the deeply sampled blood TCRbeta repertoires that made up the dataset. A freely available public database, intended as a resource for researchers studying the immune response to SARS-CoV-2, is where the repertoires were released. Samples were obtained from the ongoing ImmuneRACE study (first 160 participants) and from some 1,200 subjects provided by 6 global collaborators. The sample metadata nearly always contained a de-identified subject ID, COVID-19 status, age in years and sex. Where HLA class I and class II types were available, the types were taken from metadata supplied by the sample provider, not from assay-based typing. Here is what the overall study found, with its caveats: The amount of clinical and demographic metadata varied by source and participant and was provided uncurated.

Trimming at the junction amounts to 6 bases on V and 4 bases on J, and the germline ends lie 11 bases apart. From a lookup of the germline V gene (reference sequence), CDR1 and CDR2 are LNHDA and SQIVND. The CDR3, cysteine through phenylalanine, is 13 amino acids long. The DNA shown is the 39-base CDR3, in frame from base 1. Each collaborating institution followed its own protocols to collect whole blood in K2EDTA tubes. For TCRbeta analysis, collaborators shipped samples in one of three forms: frozen whole blood, isolated PBMCs, or DNA extracted from either of those sample types. Source material: peripheral blood. This chain joins TRBV19 to TRBJ2-3; perhaps TRBD1 is the D gene, with 5 bases matching. This sequence originates from a woman between 50 and 59 years old with acute or convalescent COVID-19. CDR3 protein: CASSSLGADTQYF. DNA sequence: TGTGCCAGTAGCAGCCTAGGGGCAGATACGCAGTATTTT. The variable domain in full, with residues beyond the CDR3 obtained from the reference TRBV19 and TRBJ2-3 genes, is DGGITQSPKYLFRKEGQNVTLSCEQNLNHDAMYWYRQDPGQGLRLIYYSQIVNDFQKGDIAEGYSVSREKKESFPLTVTSAQKNPTAFYLCASSSLGADTQYFGPGTRLTVL.